Below, 7 T cell receptor beta chains from the same sample are listed, as sequenced in a study of T cells in Graves' hyperthyroidism and ophthalmopathy. Amplified TCR beta CDR3 regions derived from RNA transcripts. Primed by the HTBI set, a first-round RT-PCR was run on the TCR CDR3. MiXCR, applied by TCRdb to the multiplex PCR reads, yields one record per CDR3 protein. The sample records 370,000 or so distinct CDR3 sequences, more than 20% being singletons. Input material: blood. Receptor source: a man aged 45-65 years with Graves' hyperthyroidism.

This clonotype was seen a handful of times. The gene calls are TRBV20-1 and TRBJ2-3; D is ambiguous. The CDR3 runs 13 residues. V lost 3 bases, J lost 0 bases, and 7 bases lay in between. Germline CDR1 is DFQATT and CDR2 is SNEGSKA (reference sequence). The CDR3 DNA sequence: TGCAGTGCTAGCTTGCGAAGCACAGATACGCAGTATTTT. Amino acid sequence: CSASLRSTDTQYF.

V and J are TRBV25-1 and TRBJ1-1; D gene unclear. The V gene lost 6 bases and the J gene lost 5 bases, with 13 bases spanning the gap. This CDR3 has 13 residues. Germline V gives CDR1 MGHDK, CDR2 SYGVNS. CDR3 nucleotide sequence: TGTGCCAGCAGAGAACAAGCGATAACTGAAGCTTTCTTT. As protein: CASREQAITEAFF.

This clonotype has more than one count but fewer than ten. The chain couples TRBV29-1 to TRBJ2-7, with D possibly being TRBD1 or TRBD2 (5 bases each). The germline V gene encodes CDR1 SQVTM and CDR2 ANQGSEA. There are 13 residues in the CDR3. Trimming pared 3 bases from V and 4 bases from J, leaving 13 bases between. The CDR3 loop is CSVEERGRYEQYF. The CDR3 DNA reads TGCAGCGTTGAGGAACGGGGACGTTACGAGCAGTACTTC.

The chain recombines TRBV27 with TRBJ2-7; 9 nucleotides match TRBD1. The J segment lost 0 bases and the V segment lost 3 bases, leaving 12 bases of the junction unmatched. This CDR3 is built from 18 residues. The germline gives CDR1 MNHEY, CDR2 SMNVEV (reference sequence). The CDR3 nucleotides read TGTGCCAGCAGTTTTAGAGTGCCCCAACAGGGGGCCTCCTACGAGCAGTACTTC. Its protein product is CASSFRVPQQGASYEQYF.

This clonotype was found a few times. The rearrangement joins TRBV20-1 to TRBJ2-1; weak D call: TRBD2 (5 bases). CDR1 and CDR2 (germline): DFQATT, SNEGSKA (reference sequence). V lost 3 bases to trimming and J lost 3 bases, with 9 bases between them. This CDR3 has 13 residues. This CDR3 reads CSASGIGYNEQFF. DNA of the CDR3: TGCAGTGCTAGCGGGATCGGCTACAATGAGCAGTTCTTC.

The chain couples TRBV9 to TRBJ2-7; tentative D call: TRBD2 (5 bases). Trimming removed 0 bases from V and 2 bases from J, with 15 bases in between. The CDR3 has 16 residues. Per germline, CDR1 SGDLS and CDR2 YYNGEE. CDR3 residues: CASSVGGSVGTYEQYF. The DNA of the CDR3 is TGTGCCAGCAGCGTAGGAGGGAGCGTTGGAACCTACGAGCAGTACTTC. Full variable domain (rest looked up from reference TRBV9 and TRBJ2-7): DSGVTQTPKHLITATGQRVTLRCSPRSGDLSVYWYQQSLDQGLQFLIQYYNGEERAKGNILERFSAQQFPDLHSELNLSSLELGDSALYFCASSVGGSVGTYEQYFGPGTRLTVT.

This rearrangement joins TRBV7-3 to TRBJ2-3; 11 bases agree with TRBD2. The length of the CDR3 is 16 residues. CDR1 is SGHTA and CDR2 is FQGTGA in the germline V gene. After removal of 5 bases from V and 6 bases from J, the junction contained 10 bases not matched to a gene. The CDR3: CASSLKLAGAGDTQYF. The CDR3 DNA is TGTGCCAGCAGCCTCAAACTAGCGGGGGCGGGGGATACGCAGTATTTT.